Shown below are 30 T cell receptor beta chains from a single sample sequenced in a study of glioma-infiltrating T cells after dendritic cell vaccination. Documented time point: after dendritic cell vaccination, including at tumor progression/relapse. Libraries were prepared by immunoSEQ multiplex PCR; TCRdb keeps only in-frame clonotypes and omits some of them. The data contain more than 95,000 clones, approximately 80% of them singletons. The source material was blood, sampled after dendritic cell vaccination. The origin of the receptors is a human donor with glioblastoma.

This rearrangement joins TRBV7-9 to TRBJ2-5; 12 nucleotides align to TRBD2. CDR1 is SEHNR and CDR2 is FQNEAQ in the germline V gene (reference sequence). The CDR3 is 18 amino acids. The trim removed 3 bases at V and 1 base at J, leaving 9 bases unmatched. The CDR3 DNA follows: TGTGCCAGCAGCTTCGCTAGGACTAGCGGGGATATCCAAGAGACCCAGTACTTC. Encoded protein: CASSFARTSGDIQETQYF.

This chain connects TRBV19 to TRBJ1-2; 7 nucleotides align to TRBD1. The trim removed 4 bases at V and 8 bases at J, leaving 16 bases unmatched. This CDR3 is built from 16 residues. Germline values: CDR1 LNHDA, CDR2 SQIVND (reference sequence). The CDR3 loop reads CASSSSGTASYWGYTF. CDR3 DNA sequence: TGTGCCAGTAGTAGCTCCGGGACAGCCTCTTATTGGGGCTACACCTTC. Full variable domain (missing parts from reference TRBV19 and TRBJ1-2): DGGITQSPKYLFRKEGQNVTLSCEQNLNHDAMYWYRQDPGQGLRLIYYSQIVNDFQKGDIAEGYSVSREKKESFPLTVTSAQKNPTAFYLCASSSSGTASYWGYTFGSGTRLTVV.

The rearrangement joins TRBV9 to TRBJ1-2; 8 nucleotides line up with TRBD1. The CDR3 spans 15 residues. Per germline, CDR1 SGDLS and CDR2 YYNGEE. Trimming removed 4 bases from V and 3 bases from J; junction bases left unmatched: 8. The CDR3: CASSPRTGRDYGYTF. DNA of the CDR3: TGTGCCAGCAGCCCCCGGACAGGGAGGGACTATGGCTACACCTTC. The complete variable domain, with remaining parts taken from reference TRBV9 and TRBJ1-2, reads DSGVTQTPKHLITATGQRVTLRCSPRSGDLSVYWYQQSLDQGLQFLIQYYNGEERAKGNILERFSAQQFPDLHSELNLSSLELGDSALYFCASSPRTGRDYGYTFGSGTRLTVV.

The chain links TRBV7-3 to TRBJ1-6; D call uncertain. Germline V gives CDR1 SGHTA, CDR2 FQGTGA. The CDR3 runs to 17 residues. Trimming removed 2 bases from V and 1 base from J, with 12 bases in between. The CDR3: CASSLGVTGSYNSPLHF. The CDR3 DNA sequence: TGTGCCAGCAGCTTAGGAGTGACCGGGTCCTATAATTCACCCCTCCACTTT.

A single count supports this clone. This rearrangement joins TRBV28 to TRBJ1-2; D is perhaps TRBD1 (5 bases). The CDR3 has 13 residues. Germline CDR1 is MDHEN and CDR2 is SYDVKM. V was clipped by 3 bases and J by 2 bases, with 7 bases between them. The CDR3 loop is CASSLTANYGYTF. In nucleotides, the CDR3 is TGTGCCAGCAGTTTGACAGCGAACTATGGCTACACCTTC.

This chain connects TRBV30 to TRBJ2-7; D is possibly TRBD2 (7 bases). This CDR3 has 12 residues. The germline CDR1 and CDR2 sequences are GTSNPN and SVGIG (reference sequence). V was shortened by 7 bases and J by 3 bases, with 13 bases between the two germline ends. CDR3 region: CASGGQHYEQYF. The DNA for the CDR3 is TGTGCCTCGGGGGGACAACACTACGAGCAGTACTTC.

The rearrangement joins TRBV6-1 to TRBJ1-5, with 10 positions matching TRBD1. V lost 6 bases and J lost 7; bases outside the gene matches: 6. CDR3 length equals 14 residues. The germline CDR1 and CDR2 sequences are MNHNS and SASEGT. CDR3: CASSAGTGAQPQHF. The DNA for the CDR3 is TGTGCCAGCAGCGCCGGGACAGGGGCCCAGCCCCAGCATTTT.

The chain combines TRBV27 with TRBJ2-5; 9 bases align to TRBD2. Germline V gene lookup returns CDR1 MNHEY and CDR2 SMNVEV (reference sequence). V trimming: 5 bases; J trimming: 2 bases; junction bases outside the gene matches: 9. The CDR3 has 16 amino acids. CDR3 in amino acids: CASSKLAGVWQETQYF. CDR3 bases: TGTGCCAGCAGTAAATTAGCGGGAGTTTGGCAAGAGACCCAGTACTTC.

The chain carries TRBV5-4 and TRBJ1-1, with D possibly TRBD1 on 5 matching bases. Germline V gene sequence: CDR1 SGHNT, CDR2 YYREEE (reference sequence). Deletions cut 4 bases from V and 0 bases from J, with 16 bases between. The CDR3 length is 16 residues. CDR3 nucleotides: TGTGCCAGCAGCGCCGGTGGACATAGTATGAACACTGAAGCTTTCTTT. It yields the protein CASSAGGHSMNTEAFF.

The J gene is TRBJ1-1, the V gene TRBV11-1; tentatively, D is TRBD1 (6 bases). The CDR3 loop spans 15 amino acids. Germline values: CDR1 SGHAT, CDR2 FQDESV (reference sequence). Trimming pared 0 bases from V and 2 bases from J, leaving 10 bases between. The CDR3 loop is CASSLAQGANTEAFF. The CDR3 DNA reads TGTGCCAGCAGCTTAGCACAGGGCGCTAACACTGAAGCTTTCTTT.

This clone was detected a few times. This chain links TRBV4-1 with TRBJ2-7; TRBD2 matches at 8 bases. Per the germline V gene, CDR1 is MGHRA and CDR2 is YSYEKL. This CDR3 spans 15 amino acids. The trim removed 2 bases at V and 1 base at J, leaving 4 bases unmatched. The DNA for the CDR3 is TGCGCCAGCAGCCAAAATCCGGGGGGGTCCTACGAGCAGTACTTC. This sequence encodes CASSQNPGGSYEQYF.

The sample holds one count of this clone. The V call is TRBV5-6, the J call TRBJ1-4; D is unresolved. Looked up from germline, CDR1 is SGHDT and CDR2 is YYEEEE. This CDR3 region has 15 residues. Trimming removed 4 bases from V and 4 bases from J, with 14 bases in between. CDR3 bases: TGTGCCAGCAGCCACACCCGGGAGGGTAATGAAAAACTGTTTTTT. This encodes CASSHTREGNEKLFF.

The rearrangement uses TRBV5-6 and TRBJ1-2; D may be TRBD1 (6 bases). Germline V gene lookup returns CDR1 SGHDT and CDR2 YYEEEE. The CDR3 spans 15 residues. V was pared by 2 bases and J by 8 bases, with 19 bases between. In DNA form, the CDR3 reads TGTGCCAGCAGCTTCAGGGGCCCCTGGGAGAGGGGCTACACCTTC. Translation gives CASSFRGPWERGYTF.

V usage is TRBV6-5 and J usage is TRBJ1-2; no definite D call. CDR1 is MNHEY, CDR2 SVGAGI, per germline. V lost 5 bases to trimming and J lost 3 bases, with 13 bases between them. This CDR3 has 14 amino acids. The CDR3 is CASSDPPGDYGYTF. In nucleotides, the CDR3 is TGTGCCAGCAGTGACCCCCCGGGTGACTATGGCTACACCTTC.

The chain links TRBV4-2 to TRBJ2-1; 14 nucleotides align to TRBD2. The CDR3 runs 18 residues. Germline lookup yields CDR1 LGHNA and CDR2 YNFKEQ. Germline trimming cut 0 bases from V and 7 bases from J; bases unmatched to any gene: 8. For the CDR3, the DNA is TGTGCCAGCAGCCAAGAAATTGGGACTAGCGGGAGACGAAATGAGCAGTTCTTC. Amino acid sequence: CASSQEIGTSGRRNEQFF.

This clone showed up just once. This chain uses TRBV6-5 with TRBJ1-1, with TRBD1 identical over 9 bases. The CDR3 is 13 amino acids. Germline V gene data show CDR1 as MNHEY and CDR2 as SVGAGI. The J segment lost 11 bases and the V segment lost 7 bases, leaving 11 bases of the junction unmatched. In DNA form, the CDR3 reads TGTGCCAGCACCGGGACAGGGACTGTCTGGGCTTTCTTT. As protein: CASTGTGTVWAFF.

This chain uses TRBV7-3 with TRBJ2-2, with D tentatively TRBD1 (6 bases). Per the germline V gene, CDR1 is SGHTA and CDR2 is FQGTGA. This CDR3 is built from 14 residues. Trimming removed 6 bases at V and 1 base at J, with 9 bases between. CDR3 coding DNA: TGTGCCAGCAGTTCAGGGGTGAACACCGGGGAGCTGTTTTTT. Its translation: CASSSGVNTGELFF.

The chain joins TRBV2 to TRBJ1-2; D perhaps matches TRBD1 (5 bases). V shed 4 bases and J shed 4 bases, with 13 bases lying between them. Germline CDR1 is SNHLY and CDR2 is FYNNEI. The CDR3 is made up of 14 amino acids. The CDR3: CASSGDQGFYGYTF. The CDR3 region has the DNA TGTGCCAGCAGTGGAGACCAGGGCTTCTATGGCTACACCTTC.

The rearrangement links TRBV5-1 to TRBJ2-2; D remains unclear. This CDR3 is built from 16 residues. V was cut by 6 bases and J by 5 bases, with 20 bases left in between. Looked up from germline, CDR1 is SGHRS and CDR2 is YFSETQ. CDR3 in DNA: TGCGCCAGCAACCCTGGATTAGCTACCGGTACCGGGGAGCTGTTTTTT. Translated, it gives CASNPGLATGTGELFF.

The rearrangement uses TRBV7-9 and TRBJ1-2, with a tentative D call TRBD1 (6 bases). V was shortened by 5 bases and J by 0 bases, with 10 bases between the two germline ends. The CDR3 is 14 residues long. Germline V gene lookup returns CDR1 SEHNR and CDR2 FQNEAQ (reference sequence). The CDR3: CASSPRGSNYGYTF. DNA of the CDR3: TGTGCCAGCAGCCCAAGGGGGTCTAACTATGGCTACACCTTC.

The sample holds one count of this clone. The J gene is TRBJ1-4, the V gene TRBV5-6, with D tentatively TRBD1 (5 bases). V lost 5 bases and J lost 4, with 12 bases in between. Germline CDR1 SGHDT, CDR2 YYEEEE. This CDR3 is built from 14 residues. The CDR3, as DNA: TGTGCCAGCAGTTCGGGACTGAGTAATGAAAAACTGTTTTTT. It is translated as CASSSGLSNEKLFF.

This sequence joins TRBV28 and TRBJ2-7, with TRBD2 matching 11 bases. The CDR3 has 14 amino acids. Trimming at V came to 7 bases and at J to 3 bases, leaving 5 bases not matched to a gene. CDR1 is MDHEN and CDR2 is SYDVKM in the germline V gene. The CDR3 coding sequence is TGTGCCAGCAAGGGACTAGCGGTAAACTACGAGCAGTACTTC. The encoded protein is CASKGLAVNYEQYF.

This sequence joins TRBV11-3 and TRBJ2-7, with D perhaps TRBD1 (6 bases). The CDR3 extends over 13 amino acids. Germline CDR1 and CDR2: SGHNT and YENEEA. V gave up 5 bases and J gave up 7 bases, with 15 bases separating them. The DNA for the CDR3 is TGTGCCAGCAGCGTTCAAGGGACAACAGAGCAGTACTTC. Translated, it gives CASSVQGTTEQYF.

The genes are TRBV12-5 and TRBJ1-1; no reliable D call. The CDR3 spans 13 residues. V lost 5 bases, J lost 0 bases, and 7 bases lay in between. Germline CDR1 and CDR2: LGHNT and FRNRAP. The DNA for the CDR3 is TGTGCTAGTGGTCATGCAGTGAACACTGAAGCTTTCTTT. Translated, it gives CASGHAVNTEAFF.

This chain uses TRBV2 with TRBJ1-3; D perhaps matches TRBD1 (6 bases). The germline gives CDR1 SNHLY, CDR2 FYNNEI. The CDR3 contains 18 residues. Trimming left V 4 bases short and J 0 bases short, with 19 bases between. The CDR3 nucleotides are TGTGCCAGCAGTGGGACAGCCGGGGATTTTTTCTCTGGAAACACCATATATTTT. Protein sequence: CASSGTAGDFFSGNTIYF.

The chain links TRBV13 to TRBJ2-7; 9 bases agree with TRBD1. The CDR3 spans 14 residues. CDR1 is PRHDT and CDR2 is FYEKMQ in the germline V gene (reference sequence). Unmatched junction bases numbered 2, after V lost 1 base and J lost 4 bases. In DNA form, the CDR3 reads TGTGCCAGCAGCTTAGTGGACAGGGGTTACGAGCAGTACTTC. Its protein is CASSLVDRGYEQYF.

V and J are TRBV10-1 and TRBJ1-5, with 8 nucleotides matching TRBD1. This CDR3 has 19 residues. Germline loops: CDR1 WNHNN, CDR2 SYGVQD (reference sequence). The ends lost 2 bases at V and 0 bases at J; junction bases unmatched: 12. The DNA of the CDR3 is TGCGCCAGCAGTGAGATGGGGGACAGGCGTCCCCATAGCAATCAGCCCCAGCATTTT. It specifies CASSEMGDRRPHSNQPQHF.

Only one count was recorded for this clone. The V gene is TRBV30, the J gene TRBJ2-5; tentative D call: TRBD1 (6 bases). Judging by the DNA end, TRBJ2-7 fits better; the J call may be wrong. The CDR3 is 15 residues long. CDR1 GTSNPN and CDR2 SVGIG come from the germline V gene (reference sequence). CDR3 residues: CAWSSVGGWRYEQYF. In DNA, the CDR3 is TGTGCCTGGAGTAGTGTAGGGGGTTGGCGATACGAGCAGTACTTC.

J is TRBJ2-7 and V is TRBV28; D call uncertain. Per germline, CDR1 MDHEN and CDR2 SYDVKM. CDR3 length: 14 amino acids. V was clipped by 5 bases and J by 6 bases, with 17 bases between them. CDR3 nucleotides: TGTGCCAGCAGTACCCCGTCGGGTGTAACCGAGCAGTACTTC. Translated: CASSTPSGVTEQYF. The variable domain in full, completed from reference TRBV28 and TRBJ2-7, reads DVKVTQSSRYLVKRTGEKVFLECVQDMDHENMFWYRQDPGLGLRLIYFSYDVKMKEKGDIPEGYSVSREKKERFSLILESASTNQTSMYLCASSTPSGVTEQYFGPGTRLTVT.

The gene calls are TRBV2 and TRBJ1-2; no definite D call. The V gene's germline CDR1 is SNHLY and CDR2 FYNNEI. The V and J ends lost 4 bases and 1 base respectively, with 7 bases between them. The length of the CDR3 is 13 residues. CDR3 sequence: CASSADFNYGYTF. CDR3 coding DNA: TGTGCCAGCAGTGCAGATTTTAACTATGGCTACACCTTC.